This T cell receptor beta chain was captured in a study of CD8 T cells in ankylosing spondylitis. Whole-study findings and limits: Previously reported in reactive arthritis synovial fluid and blood were some of the motif variants. What seemed typical of ankylosing spondylitis blood was a TCR beta motif built from eight highly homologous variants.

This clonotype was counted at least ten times. Its matching antigen is unknown. TCRdb re-analysed the 5' RACE reads in MiXCR, keeping a single row per CDR3 protein. In the table there are under 200,000 distinct CDR3 sequences, around 10% of which are singletons. Trimming removed 3 bases at V and 12 bases at J, with 13 bases between. The CDR3 extends over 12 amino acids. Germline values: CDR1 SGHRS, CDR2 YFSETQ. This chain uses TRBV5-1 with TRBJ2-1; D ambiguous. This sequence originates from a male donor with ankylosing spondylitis or in good health (not recorded which). Specimen: blood, either unsorted or a sorted T cell fraction (not recorded which). The CDR3 nucleotides read TGCGCCAGCAGCTCGTCCAGTGCTTGGCAGTTCTTC. This translates into CASSSSSAWQFF. Using reference TRBV5-1 and TRBJ2-1 for the parts outside the CDR3, the full variable domain is KAGVTQTPRYLIKTRGQQVTLSCSPISGHRSVSWYQQTPGQGLQFLFEYFSETQRNKGNFPGRFSGRQFSNSRSEMNVSTLELGDSALYLCASSSSSAWQFFGPGTRLTVL.